This passage covers 32 T cell receptor beta chains from one sample sequenced in a study of blood T cell repertoires in COVID-19. Produced via immunoSEQ multiplex PCR; TCRdb's table is partial and in-frame only. There are roughly 170,000 clones in the sample; roughly 83% occur only once, and 3.5% to 5% lies in the top ten. Sequenced input: PBMCs or T cells enriched from blood (not recorded which). The receptors here all came from a woman aged 45-65 years who had recovered from COVID-19.

This chain uses TRBV27 with TRBJ2-7; D is unresolved. Trimming left V 8 bases short and J 2 bases short, with 16 bases between. The CDR3 is 14 residues long. In germline, CDR1 is MNHEY, CDR2 SMNVEV (reference sequence). CDR3 residues: CASLQASKAYEQYV. The DNA for the CDR3 is TGTGCCAGCCTTCAGGCGTCTAAGGCCTACGAGCAGTACGTC.

This chain links TRBV25-1 with TRBJ1-6; no firm D call. The V end lost 4 bases, the J end lost 6 bases, and 7 bases lay between the germline ends. The length of the CDR3 is 13 residues. The V gene's germline CDR1 is MGHDK and CDR2 SYGVNS. For the CDR3, the DNA is TGTGCCAGCAGTGCCCTTCTTAATTCACCCCTCCACTTT. It codes for CASSALLNSPLHF.

The V and J genes are TRBV28 and TRBJ1-1; 8 bases map to TRBD1. Per the germline V gene, CDR1 is MDHEN and CDR2 is SYDVKM. The ends lost 6 bases at V and 6 bases at J; junction bases unmatched: 15. This CDR3 has 16 residues. CDR3: CASSTPPGQGAPEAFF. The CDR3 nucleotides are TGTGCCAGCAGCACACCCCCCGGACAGGGTGCACCTGAAGCTTTCTTT.

The chain employs TRBV9 and TRBJ1-2; 8 nucleotides agree with TRBD1. The CDR3 length is 16 residues. Germline V gene sequence: CDR1 SGDLS, CDR2 YYNGEE. J gave up 4 bases and V 4 bases, and 12 bases lay outside the gene matches. The CDR3 protein is CASSTSRQGSSYGYTF. DNA of the CDR3: TGTGCCAGCAGCACCAGTAGACAGGGGAGTTCCTATGGCTACACCTTC.

CDR3 region: CASSEWGHLYGYTF. DNA of the CDR3: TGTGCCAGCAGCGAGTGGGGACATTTATATGGCTACACCTTC. The chain is built from TRBV7-2 and TRBJ1-2; TRBD1 is a possible D gene (6 bases). This CDR3 has 14 residues. The germline V gene has CDR1 SGHTA and CDR2 FQGNSA. V lost 5 bases, J lost 5 bases, and 15 bases lay in between.

The V gene is TRBV4-1, the J gene TRBJ1-2, with TRBD1 as a possible D gene (6 bases). The CDR3 is 14 residues long. The V gene lost 5 bases and the J gene lost 6 bases, with 16 bases spanning the gap. Per germline, CDR1 MGHRA and CDR2 YSYEKL. The chain's CDR3 is CASSRGRGLDGYTF. CDR3 nucleotide sequence: TGCGCCAGCAGCAGGGGCAGGGGCCTGGATGGCTACACCTTC.

This chain links TRBV19 with TRBJ1-5, with D tentatively TRBD1 (6 bases). This CDR3 has 14 amino acids. Trimming removed 1 base at V and 9 bases at J, with 13 bases between. The germline gives CDR1 LNHDA, CDR2 SQIVND (reference sequence). The CDR3 DNA sequence: TGTGCCAGTAGTATAGGGACGGGGGGGCGGCCCCAGCATTTT. Translating gives CASSIGTGGRPQHF.

The chain employs TRBV5-1 and TRBJ1-2; no clear D gene. V was pared by 2 bases and J by 7 bases, with 21 bases between. Germline V gene lookup returns CDR1 SGHRS and CDR2 YFSETQ. The CDR3 runs 16 residues. In DNA form, the CDR3 reads TGCGCCAGCAGCTTAATAGGCGTCCGGGGTCGTCGTGGCTACACCTTC. Amino acids: CASSLIGVRGRRGYTF.

This rearrangement joins TRBV20-1 to TRBJ1-2; the D gene is possibly TRBD1 (5 bases). The CDR3 loop spans 11 amino acids. Between the trimmed V and J ends, which lost 5 bases and 8 bases, there was a span of 12 bases. The V gene's germline CDR1 is DFQATT and CDR2 SNEGSKA (reference sequence). The CDR3 is CSAAGRDGYTF. The CDR3 nucleotides are TGCAGTGCTGCGGGGAGGGACGGCTACACCTTC.

This chain links TRBV3-1 (or the pseudogene TRBV3-2) with TRBJ1-5; D remains ambiguous. The CDR3 sequence is 13 residues long. Germline CDR1 LGHDT, CDR2 YNNKEL (reference sequence). The germline V and J ends were trimmed by 1 base and 5 bases, with 6 bases remaining between them. The CDR3 reads CASSQGLYQPQHF. The CDR3 nucleotides read TGTGCCAGCAGCCAAGGACTATATCAGCCCCAGCATTTT.

This sequence joins TRBV28 and TRBJ1-1; D remains unclear. Germline lookup yields CDR1 MDHEN and CDR2 SYDVKM. CDR3 length: 12 amino acids. Trimming took off 4 bases at V and 0 bases at J, with 3 bases between the two ends. The CDR3 sequence: CASSSMNTEAFF. For the CDR3, the DNA is TGTGCCAGCAGTTCCATGAACACTGAAGCTTTCTTT.

This clone was picked up one time. This chain uses TRBV28 with TRBJ1-5; 7 bases are a match to TRBD1. V was pared by 5 bases and J by 1 base, with 8 bases of the junction left unmatched. Per germline, CDR1 MDHEN and CDR2 SYDVKM. The CDR3 is 16 residues long. CDR3 amino acids: CASSPGGTASNQPQHF. As DNA, the CDR3 is TGTGCCAGCAGTCCAGGGGGGACAGCAAGCAATCAGCCCCAGCATTTT.

J is TRBJ1-1 and V is TRBV29-1; unclear D gene. Germline CDR1 SQVTM, CDR2 ANQGSEA. Trimming took 4 bases from V and 11 from J, leaving 14 bases between them. This CDR3 is built from 11 residues. The chain's CDR3 is CSVVEPQGAFF. The DNA of the CDR3 is TGCAGCGTTGTGGAGCCCCAAGGCGCTTTCTTT.

V and J are TRBV10-3 and TRBJ2-5; 8 bases align to TRBD2. This CDR3 spans 15 amino acids. Unmatched junction bases numbered 10, after V lost 8 bases and J lost 2 bases. The germline gives CDR1 ENHRY, CDR2 SYGVKD. This chain's CDR3 is CAIAAGGGVQETQYF. DNA for the CDR3: TGTGCCATCGCCGCGGGGGGAGGGGTGCAAGAGACCCAGTACTTC.

The V gene is TRBV5-4, the J gene TRBJ1-1; no clear D. There are 12 residues in the CDR3. V lost 6 bases and J 6 bases, leaving 12 bases between the germline ends. Germline lookup yields CDR1 SGHNT and CDR2 YYREEE (reference sequence). CDR3 residues: CASTLSGAEAFF. CDR3 sequence (DNA): TGTGCCAGCACCCTCTCCGGTGCTGAAGCTTTCTTT.

This clone appeared a single time. This sequence joins TRBV5-1 and TRBJ2-5; no reliable D call. Germline CDR1 is SGHRS and CDR2 is YFSETQ. The CDR3 runs to 14 residues. V lost 0 bases to trimming and J lost 2 bases, with 8 bases between them. This chain's CDR3 is CASSLGGGQETQYF. CDR3 coding DNA: TGCGCCAGCAGCTTGGGTGGCGGTCAAGAGACCCAGTACTTC.

The chain couples TRBV19 to TRBJ1-1, with D tentatively TRBD1 (5 bases). V gave up 7 bases and J gave up 4 bases, with 13 bases separating them. Germline CDR1 reads LNHDA; CDR2 reads SQIVND (reference sequence). The CDR3 extends over 13 amino acids. In DNA form, the CDR3 reads TGTGCCAGTATGGTAACGGGGGGCACTGAAGCTTTCTTT. The encoded protein is CASMVTGGTEAFF. Full variable domain (missing parts from reference TRBV19 and TRBJ1-1): DGGITQSPKYLFRKEGQNVTLSCEQNLNHDAMYWYRQDPGQGLRLIYYSQIVNDFQKGDIAEGYSVSREKKESFPLTVTSAQKNPTAFYLCASMVTGGTEAFFGQGTRLTVV.

This chain uses TRBV19 with TRBJ1-1, with D possibly TRBD1 on 6 matching bases. V gave up 11 bases and J gave up 1 base, with 20 bases separating them. The germline CDR1 and CDR2 sequences are LNHDA and SQIVND (reference sequence). This CDR3 spans 15 amino acids. The CDR3 is CASLSVGGGNTEAFF. DNA for the CDR3: TGTGCCTCATTATCGGTGGGAGGGGGGAACACTGAAGCTTTCTTT.

The chain carries TRBV7-9 and TRBJ2-3, with a possible D match to TRBD2 (5 bases). V was pared by 5 bases and J by 6 bases, with 18 bases between. Looked up from germline, CDR1 is SEHNR and CDR2 is FQNEAQ (reference sequence). This CDR3 spans 15 amino acids. The CDR3 is CASSAKLAEADTQYF. CDR3 bases: TGTGCCAGCAGCGCCAAGTTGGCGGAGGCGGATACGCAGTATTTT.

V usage is TRBV28 and J usage is TRBJ2-5; D perhaps matches TRBD1 (5 bases). Germline V lookup: CDR1 MDHEN, CDR2 SYDVKM. V was pared by 4 bases and J by 1 base, with 10 bases between. This CDR3 has 14 amino acids. CDR3 residues: CASSSQAIQETQYF. The CDR3 DNA follows: TGTGCCAGCAGTTCACAGGCGATCCAAGAGACCCAGTACTTC.

This chain connects TRBV12-5 to TRBJ2-2; D is undetermined. Per germline, CDR1 LGHNT and CDR2 FRNRAP. V was clipped by 3 bases and J by 7 bases, with 6 bases between them. This CDR3 contains 12 residues. Here the CDR3 reads CASGFGFGELFF. For the CDR3, the DNA is TGTGCTAGTGGTTTCGGTTTCGGGGAGCTGTTTTTT.

Comment on this clone: The same CDR3 arises from other DNA sequences in this sample as well. The CDR3 region is CASSPGSTDEKLFF. CDR3 coding DNA: TGCGCCAGCAGTCCGGGGTCGACGGATGAAAAACTGTTTTTT. This chain joins TRBV5-1 and TRBJ1-4; D unclear. This CDR3 has 14 amino acids. Germline-derived CDR1 and CDR2 are SGHRS and YFSETQ. V lost 5 bases and J lost 6, with 14 bases in between.

The gene calls are TRBV3-1 (or the pseudogene TRBV3-2) and TRBJ1-3; tentative D call: TRBD1 (5 bases). This CDR3 is built from 15 residues. Germline V gives CDR1 LGHDT, CDR2 YNNKEL (reference sequence). V was clipped by 5 bases and J by 0 bases, with 11 bases between them. CDR3 bases: TGTGCCAGCAGCACCCGACAGAGCTCTGGAAACACCATATATTTT. Translating it yields CASSTRQSSGNTIYF.

The rearrangement links TRBV27 to TRBJ2-1, with TRBD2 matching 10 bases. CDR1 is MNHEY and CDR2 is SMNVEV in the germline V gene (reference sequence). The CDR3 extends over 18 amino acids. Trimming at V came to 3 bases and at J to 3 bases, leaving 11 bases not matched to a gene. Here the CDR3 reads CASSLGLAGATFYNEQFF. The DNA for the CDR3 is TGTGCCAGCAGTTTGGGTCTAGCGGGAGCGACTTTCTACAATGAGCAGTTCTTC.

The chain combines TRBV10-2 with TRBJ2-1; 7 bases match TRBD2. CDR1 WSHSY and CDR2 SAAADI come from the germline V gene. With V trimmed by 3 bases and J by 0 bases, 5 bases remained unmatched. This CDR3 has 16 amino acids. The CDR3 region has the DNA TGCGCCAGCAGTGACCCGCTAGCGGACTCCTACAATGAGCAGTTCTTC. It is translated as CASSDPLADSYNEQFF.

The V gene is TRBV28, the J gene TRBJ1-3, with D perhaps TRBD1 (5 bases). This CDR3 region has 14 residues. Trimming took 7 bases from V and 1 from J, leaving 11 bases between them. Germline CDR1 and CDR2: MDHEN and SYDVKM. The CDR3 sequence: CASKPQGSGNTIYF. The CDR3 bases are TGTGCCAGCAAGCCCCAGGGTTCTGGAAACACCATATATTTT. Filled out from reference TRBV28 and TRBJ1-3, the complete variable domain reads DVKVTQSSRYLVKRTGEKVFLECVQDMDHENMFWYRQDPGLGLRLIYFSYDVKMKEKGDIPEGYSVSREKKERFSLILESASTNQTSMYLCASKPQGSGNTIYFGEGSWLTVV.

The V gene is TRBV6-5, the J gene TRBJ1-1; perhaps TRBD1 as D (6 bases). The V gene's germline CDR1 is MNHEY and CDR2 SVGAGI. This CDR3 comprises 14 residues. V dropped 7 bases and J dropped 1 base, with 13 bases sitting between them. CDR3 bases: TGTGCCAGCACCCTGACAGGAACGAACACTGAAGCTTTCTTT. Its protein is CASTLTGTNTEAFF.

This chain uses TRBV10-3 with TRBJ2-7; 7 nucleotides agree with TRBD2. After removal of 8 bases from V and 2 bases from J, the junction contained 3 bases not matched to a gene. Germline loops: CDR1 ENHRY, CDR2 SYGVKD. CDR3 length: 12 amino acids. The CDR3 loop is CAIGGLTYEQYV. The CDR3 DNA reads TGTGCCATCGGGGGACTAACCTACGAGCAGTACGTC.

The chain combines TRBV28 with TRBJ1-6; tentatively, D is TRBD1 (5 bases). V gave up 6 bases and J gave up 5 bases, with 5 bases separating them. Looked up from germline, CDR1 is MDHEN and CDR2 is SYDVKM. CDR3 length: 12 amino acids. CDR3 sequence reads: CASRDNNSPLHF. The CDR3 DNA reads as TGTGCCAGCAGGGACAATAATTCACCCCTCCACTTT.

The chain couples TRBV10-3 to TRBJ2-1, with TRBD2 matching over 14 bases. Germline-derived CDR1 and CDR2 are ENHRY and SYGVKD. This CDR3 has 16 amino acids. The V segment lost 4 bases and the J segment 5 bases; nucleotides outside the gene matches: 4. This chain's CDR3 is CAISVRLAGGNNEQFF. CDR3 nucleotide sequence: TGTGCCATCAGTGTTCGACTAGCGGGAGGGAACAATGAGCAGTTCTTC.

The rearrangement uses TRBV7-2 and TRBJ2-7; TRBD1 matches at 12 bases. CDR1 and CDR2 (germline): SGHTA, FQGNSA. This CDR3 spans 15 amino acids. J was trimmed by 5 bases and V by 6 bases; bases with no gene match: 8. As DNA, the CDR3 is TGTGCCAGCAGTAGGGGACAGGGGGCGCCGAACGAGCAGTACGTC. Translating gives CASSRGQGAPNEQYV.

CDR3 sequence (DNA): TGCGCCAGCAGCACCGGGAGTCCTGCCTACAATGAGCAGTTCTTC. Translating gives CASSTGSPAYNEQFF. The V gene is TRBV5-1, the J gene TRBJ2-1; D perhaps matches TRBD2 (6 bases). The length of the CDR3 is 15 residues. Germline lookup yields CDR1 SGHRS and CDR2 YFSETQ. V dropped 4 bases and J dropped 2 bases, with 13 bases sitting between them.